The 18 T cell receptor beta chains below come from one sample, sequenced in a study of blood T cell repertoires in COVID-19. Profiling relied on immunoSEQ multiplex PCR, and the TCRdb table lists in-frame clones only, not all of them. This table holds fewer than 250,000 clones, around 90% found once. Sequenced material: peripheral blood. The receptors come from a man aged 25 to 40 with acute or convalescent COVID-19.

The chain recombines TRBV2 with TRBJ2-5, with 10 nucleotides matching TRBD2. Germline V gene sequence: CDR1 SNHLY, CDR2 FYNNEI. V shed 5 bases and J 5 bases; nucleotides not matched to a gene: 8. The CDR3 runs 15 residues. The CDR3 protein is CASSKNSGGSETQYF. Here the CDR3 DNA reads TGTGCCAGCAGTAAAAATAGCGGGGGGAGCGAGACCCAGTACTTC.

This rearrangement joins TRBV6-6 to TRBJ2-2; maybe TRBD2 (6 bases). The CDR3 is 16 residues long. Germline V gives CDR1 MNHNY, CDR2 SVGAGI (reference sequence). Trimming took off 6 bases at V and 4 bases at J, with 18 bases between the two ends. CDR3 bases: TGTGCCAGCAGAGACAGCGGAGGGCCGAGCACCGGGGAGCTGTTTTTT. Translation: CASRDSGGPSTGELFF.

The gene calls are TRBV18 and TRBJ1-2, with 7 bases aligning to TRBD1. CDR3 length equals 13 residues. Trimming took 3 bases from V and 8 from J; bases not matched to a gene: 6. The germline CDR1 and CDR2 sequences are KGHSH and LQKENI. The CDR3 sequence: CASSPQGDGGYTF. CDR3 sequence (DNA): TGTGCCAGCTCACCTCAGGGGGACGGAGGCTACACCTTC.

V gene TRBV5-6 combines with J gene TRBJ2-5; 11 positions agree with TRBD2. CDR1 is SGHDT, CDR2 YYEEEE, per germline. CDR3 length: 17 residues. V was clipped by 2 bases and J by 1 base; unmatched bases: 7. The chain's CDR3 is CASSFRGLADIQETQYF. CDR3 nucleotide sequence: TGTGCCAGCAGCTTCCGGGGACTAGCGGATATCCAAGAGACCCAGTACTTC. The whole variable domain, filled in from reference TRBV5-6 and TRBJ2-5, reads DAGVTQSPTHLIKTRGQQVTLRCSPKSGHDTVSWYQQALGQGPQFIFQYYEEEERQRGNFPDRFSGHQFPNYSSELNVNALLLGDSALYLCASSFRGLADIQETQYFGPGTRLLVL.

This chain connects TRBV5-6 to TRBJ2-1; D is perhaps TRBD2 (6 bases). The V gene lost 0 bases and the J gene lost 7 bases, with 17 bases spanning the gap. There are 16 residues in the CDR3. The germline V gene has CDR1 SGHDT and CDR2 YYEEEE. The DNA for the CDR3 is TGTGCCAGCAGCTTGGCCAGGGCGGAGGGACCAAATGAGCAGTTCTTC. Translating it yields CASSLARAEGPNEQFF.

The rearrangement links TRBV6-5 to TRBJ2-7; weak D call: TRBD2 (5 bases). CDR1 is MNHEY, CDR2 SVGAGI, per germline. Trimming shortened V by 2 bases and J by 2 bases, and 13 bases separated the two germline ends. The CDR3 covers 15 residues. CDR3 protein: CASSYGLGETYEQYF. DNA for the CDR3: TGTGCCAGCAGTTACGGTCTTGGGGAGACCTACGAGCAGTACTTC.

V usage is TRBV9 and J usage is TRBJ2-1; weak D call: TRBD2 (7 bases). Trimming took off 3 bases at V and 4 bases at J, with 17 bases between the two ends. Germline V gene lookup returns CDR1 SGDLS and CDR2 YYNGEE. This CDR3 has 16 residues. Written as DNA, the CDR3 is TGTGCCAGCAGCGCCCGAGGGGGGGGAGATTACAATGAGCAGTTCTTC. Protein sequence: CASSARGGGDYNEQFF.

The CDR3 nucleotides are TGTGCCAGCAGCCTCTTCGGGGCGGGAGCCTCAGATACGCAGTATTTT. Translation gives CASSLFGAGASDTQYF. This chain connects TRBV3-1 (or the pseudogene TRBV3-2) to TRBJ2-3, with 7 bases aligning to TRBD2. From germline, CDR1 is LGHDT and CDR2 YNNKEL (reference sequence). With V trimmed by 4 bases and J by 4 bases, 11 bases remained unmatched. This CDR3 has 16 residues.

This rearrangement joins TRBV11-3 to TRBJ2-2, with TRBD1 identical over 9 bases. The trim removed 3 bases at V and 5 bases at J, leaving 1 base unmatched. CDR1 SGHNT and CDR2 YENEEA come from the germline V gene. The CDR3 runs to 14 residues. Here the CDR3 reads CASSLGTGTGELFF. The CDR3 nucleotides read TGTGCCAGCAGCTTGGGGACAGGGACCGGGGAGCTGTTTTTT.

In DNA form, the CDR3 reads TGTGCCAGCAGCTCCCCGGGACTCCCTGAGGAGCAGTACTTC. This codes for CASSSPGLPEEQYF. The chain combines TRBV5-5 with TRBJ2-7; TRBD2 is a possible D gene (6 bases). Germline CDR1 reads SGHKS; CDR2 reads YYEKEE (reference sequence). Deletions cut 3 bases from V and 7 bases from J, with 17 bases between. This CDR3 region has 14 residues. Using reference TRBV5-5 and TRBJ2-7 for the parts outside the CDR3, the full variable domain is DAGVTQSPTHLIKTRGQQVTLRCSPISGHKSVSWYQQVLGQGPQFIFQYYEKEERGRGNFPDRFSARQFPNYSSELNVNALLLGDSALYLCASSSPGLPEEQYFGPGTRLTVT.

The CDR3: CAISGGTGAGTEAFF. The DNA for the CDR3 is TGTGCCATCAGCGGGGGAACGGGAGCCGGCACTGAAGCTTTCTTT. This chain joins TRBV10-3 and TRBJ1-1; TRBD1 is a possible D gene (5 bases). This CDR3 is 15 amino acids long. Germline V gene sequence: CDR1 ENHRY, CDR2 SYGVKD. Trimming removed 6 bases from V and 4 bases from J, with 18 bases in between.

The chain is built from TRBV7-6 and TRBJ2-2, with no clear D. V was shortened by 1 base and J by 5 bases, with 8 bases between the two germline ends. The length of the CDR3 is 14 residues. CDR1 is SGHVS, CDR2 FNYEAQ, per germline. The CDR3 nucleotides read TGTGCCAGCAGCTTAGAGAGGTGGACCGGGGAGCTGTTTTTT. It is translated as CASSLERWTGELFF.

The rearrangement links TRBV10-2 to TRBJ1-1; 7 bases fit TRBD1. This CDR3 is 18 amino acids long. Per the germline V gene, CDR1 is WSHSY and CDR2 is SAAADI. V lost 5 bases and J lost 3; bases outside the gene matches: 18. The DNA of the CDR3 is TGCGCCAGCAGTCCCCCGGGAAGGGGGCAAATCCGTGACACTGAAGCTTTCTTT. Translated: CASSPPGRGQIRDTEAFF.

The chain couples TRBV30 to TRBJ2-7; TRBD1 aligns across 8 bases. J was trimmed by 0 bases and V by 2 bases; bases with no gene match: 3. Germline V gene data show CDR1 as GTSNPN and CDR2 as SVGIG (reference sequence). The CDR3 extends over 14 amino acids. This chain's CDR3 is CAWSTGGSSYEQYF. The CDR3, as DNA: TGTGCCTGGAGTACAGGGGGGAGCTCCTACGAGCAGTACTTC.

Here the CDR3 reads CASTGQGKGNTIYF. The CDR3 coding sequence is TGTGCCAGCACTGGACAGGGGAAAGGAAACACCATATATTTT. The J gene is TRBJ1-3, the V gene TRBV28; 9 bases are a match to TRBD1. CDR1 is MDHEN, CDR2 SYDVKM, per germline. The J segment lost 4 bases and the V segment lost 7 bases, leaving 5 bases of the junction unmatched. The CDR3 has 14 amino acids.

The chain couples TRBV20-1 to TRBJ2-3; D gene uncertain. The CDR3 totals 11 residues. CDR1 and CDR2 from the germline V gene are DFQATT and SNEGSKA (reference sequence). With 2 bases removed from V and 5 bases from J, the gap between germline ends came to 5 bases. DNA for the CDR3: TGCAGTGCTAGATCTCTAGATACGCAGTATTTT. It translates to CSARSLDTQYF.

The chain uses TRBV18 and TRBJ1-5, with 11 bases that match TRBD1. The CDR3 is 15 residues long. CDR1 is KGHSH and CDR2 is LQKENI in the germline V gene. Trimming cost V 5 bases and J 4 bases; bases outside gene matches: 4. The CDR3 protein is CASSEDRGRNQPQHF. The CDR3 DNA reads as TGTGCCAGCTCAGAGGACAGGGGGCGTAATCAGCCCCAGCATTTT.

V gene TRBV5-1 combines with J gene TRBJ2-5; 7 bases align to TRBD2. V shed 0 bases and J 1 base; nucleotides not matched to a gene: 6. The V gene's germline CDR1 is SGHRS and CDR2 YFSETQ. The CDR3 length is 16 residues. CDR3 region: CASSLGDSGRQETQYF. The CDR3 DNA reads TGCGCCAGCAGCTTGGGTGATAGCGGGCGCCAAGAGACCCAGTACTTC.